This T cell receptor (beta chain) stems from a study of siplizumab effects on memory and regulatory T cells. Study-level results: Roughly 80-95% of proliferating CD4+ or CD8+ clones defied assignment to a naive or memory phenotype.

On this clone: The antigen remains undetermined.

The protocol was immunoSEQ multiplex PCR, while the TCRdb copy is restricted to in-frame clones and leaves out a portion. The sample contains roughly 92,000 clones, about 95% of which appear only once. CDR3 length: 16 residues. The clonotype comes from a human donor in good health. This chain connects TRBV7-5 to TRBJ2-3; the table's TRBD2 call for D was not verified on the DNA. TRBV7-5 is marked as a pseudogene. The sample was non-Treg CD4+ T cells sorted from blood. The CDR3 coding sequence is TGTGTCAGAAGCTTAGTAACCTCGGCCGGGACAGATACGCAGTATTTT. Protein sequence: CVRSLVTSAGTDTQYF.